This TCR beta chain was retrieved from a study of blood T cell repertoires in COVID-19 (dated by TCRdb to 2018 to 2021). In the study overall: Collaborator samples came from the United States, Italy and Spain and covered acute and convalescent phases of COVID-19. The material from the prospective study consisted of cDNA or gDNA derived from T cells, B-cell-depleted T cells, or PBMCs. Subjects who had been exposed to COVID-19, were actively infected with it, or had recovered from it provided the deeply sampled blood TCRbeta repertoires that made up the dataset. The repertoires were made available in a free public database intended to serve as a resource for research on the immune response to SARS-CoV-2. Samples were obtained from the ongoing ImmuneRACE study (first 160 participants) and from some 1,200 subjects provided by 6 global collaborators. Sample metadata almost always included a de-identified subject ID, COVID-19 status, age in years and sex. Where available, HLA class I and class II types were taken from metadata supplied by the sample provider and were not determined by assay-based typing.

Comments on this clone: Its antigen specificity is not known. Per-base quality was not reported, and no clone a single base away is much larger than it.

Paper-wide results and their limitations: Clinical and demographic metadata were provided uncurated, with the amount varying by source and participant.

CDR3 length: 17 amino acids, cysteine to phenylalanine. Solely the CDR3 DNA is kept, with 51 bases framed from the first base. V was cut back by 1 base and J by 2 bases, leaving a gap of 15 bases between them. The germline V gene sets CDR1 to SGHVS and CDR2 to FNYEAQ. Enrolling through a virtual design, the prospective study's participants ranged in age from about 18 to 89 years and lived across roughly 24 United States geographic areas. In the prospective study, cohorts were assigned on the basis of participant-reported clinical history obtained from a screening survey and a study questionnaire. Recovered participants in ImmuneRACE Cohort 3 were defined as having two consecutive negative NP/OP PCR tests, clearance from a healthcare professional, or resolution of symptoms. In the prospective study, whole blood, serum and a nasopharyngeal or oropharyngeal swab were collected from each participant by mobile phlebotomists. Participants in the prospective study had the option to provide additional blood draws and questionnaires over an approximately 2-month period. Prospective study blood samples were shipped either frozen or at room temperature before DNA extraction.

TCRbeta CDR3 regions were amplified from genomic DNA using the immunoSEQ Assay, a bias-controlled multiplex PCR. Per the source publication's procedure: Within the assay, amplification of reference gene primers was used to estimate how many nucleated cells each sample contained. To quantify the absolute abundance of each unique TCRbeta CDR3 rearrangement, sequence reads were collapsed and filtered. Productive Simpson clonality was computed per sample as the square root of Simpson's diversity index over productive rearrangements. TCRdb took this table from immuneACCESS and kept in-frame rearrangements with V and J called. Such tables lack part of the clones; where checked against another copy, unresolved V genes explain under half of the gap, and the rest is unexplained. The DNA was the basis for D and trimming; V, J and clone size are from that table. For this sample the table gives 130,000 to 150,000 clones, of which 85% to 90% were detected only once. The ten largest account for around 11% of the sample.

The clonotype was recovered from a man aged 55 to 70 who had recovered from COVID-19. The rearranged chain carries TRBV7-6 and TRBJ2-1, with TRBD2 perhaps the D gene, on 6 matching bases. Input material: PBMCs or T cells enriched from blood (not recorded which). CDR3 loop: CASSLVPIGGTYNEQFF. The sequenced DNA is TGTGCCAGCAGCTTAGTACCCATTGGGGGGACCTACAATGAGCAGTTCTTC.